Listed below are T cell receptor beta chains from one sample, sequenced in a study of T cell responses to AZD1222 COVID-19 vaccine. Repertoires were generated with immunoSEQ multiplex PCR, while TCRdb's copy carries only in-frame clones and drops some. The sample includes around 100,000 clones, about 80% of them seen just once. The specimen was peripheral blood, collected on day 0 of AZD1222 vaccination. These receptor sequences come from an adult in good health. Each CDR3 is given with its conserved first and last residue. A D gene is named only where the DNA matches it firmly. A clone size is listed for some rows: how often the clone was seen (once, few, many), or a class if it is expanded.

j_call	d_call	clone_size	v_call	cdr3_aa	cdr3_nt
TRBJ1-4	-	-	TRBV10-3	CAISESGFATNEKLFF	TGTGCCATCAGTGAGTCTGGATTTGCAACTAATGAAAAACTGTTTTTT
TRBJ1-3	-	-	TRBV18	CASSPNSGNTIYF	TGTGCCAGCTCACCCAATTCTGGAAACACCATATATTTT
TRBJ2-3	TRBD2	-	TRBV4-1	CASSPTDVMVAGSTDTQYF	TGCGCCAGCAGCCCCACCGATGTGATGGTAGCGGGATCCACAGATACGCAGTATTTT
TRBJ2-1	-	-	TRBV5-1	CASSLMGPNEQFF	TGCGCCAGCAGCCTAATGGGGCCGAATGAGCAGTTCTTC
TRBJ1-5	TRBD1	few	TRBV7-9	CASSFGTGLQPQHF	TGTGCCAGCAGCTTTGGGACAGGGCTCCAGCCCCAGCATTTT
TRBJ1-1	-	-	TRBV5-5	CASSPGGMNTEAFF	TGTGCCAGCAGCCCCGGGGGGATGAACACTGAAGCTTTCTTT
TRBJ1-2	-	-	TRBV14	CASSYREYGYTF	TGTGCCAGCAGCTACAGGGAGTATGGCTACACCTTC
TRBJ1-3	-	-	TRBV7-9	CASSDAGGNTIYF	TGTGCCAGCAGCGATGCTGGGGGAAACACCATATATTTT
TRBJ2-4	-	-	TRBV7-2	CASSLDQGGMREYF	TGTGCCAGCAGCTTAGATCAGGGGGGGATGAGGGAGTACTTC
TRBJ2-5	TRBD1	-	TRBV28	CASSDTGTGERETQYF	TGTGCCAGCAGCGATACCGGGACAGGGGAAAGGGAGACCCAGTACTTC
TRBJ2-5	-	-	TRBV5-1	CASGLGLALGETQYF	TGCGCCAGCGGCCTGGGCCTAGCGTTAGGGGAGACCCAGTACTTC
TRBJ1-6	TRBD1	-	TRBV19	CASTAGGAGNSPLHF	TGTGCCAGTACCGCAGGGGGGGCAGGTAATTCACCCCTCCACTTT
TRBJ1-5	TRBD1	once	TRBV7-7	CASRCHRGPNSHQPQHF	TGTGCTAGCAGATGTCACAGGGGGCCGAACTCCCATCAGCCCCAGCATTTT
TRBJ2-3	TRBD2	once	TRBV9	CASNKRGADTQYF	TGTGCCAGCAACAAGCGGGGGGCAGATACGCAGTATTTT
TRBJ2-7	-	-	TRBV6-5	CASSRDWNYEQYF	TGTGCCAGCAGTCGGGACTGGAACTACGAGCAGTACTTC
TRBJ1-4	-	-	TRBV5-1	CASSTTGTTPEKLFF	TGCGCCAGCAGCACAACCGGGACGACCCCTGAAAAACTGTTTTTT
TRBJ1-5	-	-	TRBV28	CASSFGSNQPQHF	TGTGCCAGCAGTTTCGGGAGCAATCAGCCCCAGCATTTT
TRBJ1-1	-	-	TRBV6-2/TRBV6-3	CASSYSNTNPTEAFF	TGTGCCAGCAGTTACAGCAACACTAATCCGACTGAAGCTTTCTTT
TRBJ1-4	-	-	TRBV19	CASSFPQEAKNEKLFF	TGTGCCAGTAGTTTTCCCCAGGAGGCAAAGAATGAAAAACTGTTTTTT
TRBJ2-1	-	-	TRBV3-1/TRBV3-2	CASSPPFTYHEQFF	TGTGCCAGCAGCCCCCCCTTCACCTACCACGAGCAGTTCTTC
TRBJ2-1	-	-	TRBV4-2	CASRLTASNEQFF	TGTGCCAGCCGATTAACGGCGTCCAATGAGCAGTTCTTC
TRBJ2-1	-	-	TRBV28	CASSEYVGTVFNEQFF	TGTGCCAGCAGTGAGTACGTCGGGACGGTTTTCAATGAGCAGTTCTTC
TRBJ1-2	-	-	TRBV24-1	CATSDRQDYGYTF	TGTGCCACCAGTGACCGACAGGACTATGGCTACACCTTC
TRBJ1-2	-	-	TRBV5-6	CASSLGTGLNYGYTF	TGTGCCAGCAGCTTGGGAACGGGGCTTAACTATGGCTACACCTTC